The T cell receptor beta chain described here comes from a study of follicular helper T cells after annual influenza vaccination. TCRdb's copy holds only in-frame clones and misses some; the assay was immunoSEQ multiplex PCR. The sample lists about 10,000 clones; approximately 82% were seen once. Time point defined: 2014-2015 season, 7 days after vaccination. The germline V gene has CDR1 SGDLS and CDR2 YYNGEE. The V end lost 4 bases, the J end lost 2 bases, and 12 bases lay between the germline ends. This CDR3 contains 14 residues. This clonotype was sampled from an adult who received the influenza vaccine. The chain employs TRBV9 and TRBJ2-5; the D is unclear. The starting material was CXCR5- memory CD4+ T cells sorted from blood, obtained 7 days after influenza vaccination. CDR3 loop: CASSPPQSQETQYF. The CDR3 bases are TGTGCCAGCAGCCCGCCGCAGTCGCAAGAGACCCAGTACTTC.